The clone carrying this T cell receptor beta chain was counted ten times or more. This entry belongs to a study of low-dose radiotherapy and immunotherapy resistance in tumors. Study information: The fractionation for Cohort 1 was 0.5 Gy per fraction every 2 weeks, totaling 6.5 Gy. Patients were on oral aspirin 300 mg taken daily for four cycles from cycle 1 day 1.

Primers used for first-strand cDNA, a TRAV- and TRBV-specific set, covered both alpha and beta chains. PCR amplification of the TCRs was performed with Phusion for 20 PCR cycles, and it relied on a constant-region primer together with a V-primer adapter. Isolated mRNA was amplified by in vitro transcription. Each CDR3 protein gets one entry after TCRdb re-called the reads with MiXCR. Of tens of thousands of distinct CDR3 sequences listed, approximately 22% are singletons. Noted time point: after trial treatment. Treatment specified: LDRT plus nivolumab, ipilimumab, low-dose cyclophosphamide and aspirin (RACIN trial). The sequence derives from a female donor with ovarian cancer. This material consisted of PBMCs, taken after low-dose radiotherapy plus immunotherapy.

The CDR3 spells CAISDRDRSNQPQHF. CDR3 DNA sequence: TGTGCCATCAGTGATCGGGACAGGAGTAATCAGCCCCAGCATTTT. The chain joins TRBV10-3 to TRBJ1-5; TRBD1 matches at 8 bases. V trimming: 3 bases; J trimming: 4 bases; junction bases outside the gene matches: 5. Per the germline V gene, CDR1 is ENHRY and CDR2 is SYGVKD. This CDR3 has 15 amino acids.